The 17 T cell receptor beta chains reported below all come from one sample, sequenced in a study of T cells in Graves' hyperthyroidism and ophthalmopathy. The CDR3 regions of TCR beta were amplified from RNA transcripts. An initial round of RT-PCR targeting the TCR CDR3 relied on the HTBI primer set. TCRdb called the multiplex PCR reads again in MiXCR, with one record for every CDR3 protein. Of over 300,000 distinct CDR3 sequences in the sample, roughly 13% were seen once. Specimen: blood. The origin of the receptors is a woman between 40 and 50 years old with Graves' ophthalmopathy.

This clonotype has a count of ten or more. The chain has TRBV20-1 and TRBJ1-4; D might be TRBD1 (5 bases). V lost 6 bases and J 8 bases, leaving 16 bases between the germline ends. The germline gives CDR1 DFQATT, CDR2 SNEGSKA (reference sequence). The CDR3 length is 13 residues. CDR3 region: CSADDVGDEKLFF. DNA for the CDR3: TGCAGTGCCGATGACGTCGGGGACGAAAAACTGTTTTTT.

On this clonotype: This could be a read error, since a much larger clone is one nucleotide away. CDR3 DNA sequence: TGCAGTGCTGCCGGACAGGCGGGGAATTCACCCCTCCACTTT. This codes for CSAAGQAGNSPLHF. The chain links TRBV20-1 to TRBJ1-6; 7 nucleotides match TRBD1. Germline loops: CDR1 DFQATT, CDR2 SNEGSKA (reference sequence). CDR3 length: 14 amino acids. Losses at the gene ends were 5 bases for V and 7 bases for J; bases not matched to a gene: 8.

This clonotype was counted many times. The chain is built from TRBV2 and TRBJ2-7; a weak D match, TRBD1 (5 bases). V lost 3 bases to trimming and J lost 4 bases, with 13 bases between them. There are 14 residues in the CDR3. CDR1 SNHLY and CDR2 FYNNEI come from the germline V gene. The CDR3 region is CASSDRQGRYEQYF. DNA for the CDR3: TGTGCCAGCAGTGATCGCCAGGGTCGGTACGAGCAGTACTTC.

CDR3 sequence: CAWRNVDTEAFF. CDR3 nucleotides: TGTGCCTGGAGGAACGTGGACACTGAAGCTTTCTTT. The rearrangement uses TRBV30 and TRBJ1-1, with unresolved D. Germline CDR1 is GTSNPN and CDR2 is SVGIG (reference sequence). V lost 3 bases and J lost 3, with 8 bases in between. The CDR3 loop spans 12 amino acids.

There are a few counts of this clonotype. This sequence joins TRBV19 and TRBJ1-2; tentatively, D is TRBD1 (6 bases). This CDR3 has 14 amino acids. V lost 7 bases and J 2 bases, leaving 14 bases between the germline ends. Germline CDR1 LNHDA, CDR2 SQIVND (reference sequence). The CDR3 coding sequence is TGTGCCAGTATTCCGACAGGAATCAACTATGGCTACACCTTC. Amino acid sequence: CASIPTGINYGYTF.

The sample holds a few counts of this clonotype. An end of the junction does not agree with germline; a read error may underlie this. This CDR3 is CASSQGQTYEQYF. The CDR3 DNA reads as TGCGCCAGCAGCCAGGGACAGACCTACGAGCAGTACTTC. The chain uses TRBV3-1 and TRBJ2-7, with 7 positions matching TRBD1. The CDR3 is made up of 13 amino acids. Per the germline V gene, CDR1 is LGHDT and CDR2 is YNNKEL (reference sequence).

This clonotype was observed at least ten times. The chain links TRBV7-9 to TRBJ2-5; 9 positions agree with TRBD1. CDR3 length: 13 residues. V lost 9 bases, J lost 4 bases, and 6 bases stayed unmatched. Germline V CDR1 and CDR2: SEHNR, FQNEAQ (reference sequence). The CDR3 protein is CASVGQGGETQYF. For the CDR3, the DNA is TGTGCCAGTGTGGGACAGGGAGGAGAGACCCAGTACTTC.

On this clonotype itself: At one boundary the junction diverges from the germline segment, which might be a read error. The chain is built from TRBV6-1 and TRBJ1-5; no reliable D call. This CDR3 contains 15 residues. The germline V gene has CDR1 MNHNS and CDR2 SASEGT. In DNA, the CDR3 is TGTGCCAGCAGTGACTATGAGAAGAGCAATCAGCCCGAGCATTTT. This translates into CASSDYEKSNQPEHF.

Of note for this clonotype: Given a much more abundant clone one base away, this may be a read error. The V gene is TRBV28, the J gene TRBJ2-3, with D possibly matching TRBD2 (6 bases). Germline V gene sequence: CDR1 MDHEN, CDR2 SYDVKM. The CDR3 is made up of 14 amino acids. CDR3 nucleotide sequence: TGTGCCGGCAGTTTCGGGAGACCCACAGATACGCAGTATTTT. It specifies CAGSFGRPTDTQYF.

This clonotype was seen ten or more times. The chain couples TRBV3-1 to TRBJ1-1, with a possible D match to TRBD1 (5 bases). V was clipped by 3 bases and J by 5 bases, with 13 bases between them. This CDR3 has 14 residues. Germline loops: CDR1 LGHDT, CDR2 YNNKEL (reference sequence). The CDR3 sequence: CASSHRAGKTEAFF. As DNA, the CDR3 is TGTGCCAGCAGCCACAGGGCAGGTAAGACTGAAGCTTTCTTT.

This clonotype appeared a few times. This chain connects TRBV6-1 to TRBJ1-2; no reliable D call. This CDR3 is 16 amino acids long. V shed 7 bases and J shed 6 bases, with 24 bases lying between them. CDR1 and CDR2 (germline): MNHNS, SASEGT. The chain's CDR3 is CASTSNTLGRKHGYTF. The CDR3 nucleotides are TGTGCCAGCACCAGTAATACGTTAGGCAGGAAACATGGCTACACCTTC.

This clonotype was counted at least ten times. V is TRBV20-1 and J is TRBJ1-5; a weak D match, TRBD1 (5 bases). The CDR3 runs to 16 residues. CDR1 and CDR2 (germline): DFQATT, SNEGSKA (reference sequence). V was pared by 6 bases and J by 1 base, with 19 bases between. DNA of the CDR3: TGCAGTGCAACCAGGGACCGGCGAGGGAGCAATCAGCCCCAGCATTTT. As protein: CSATRDRRGSNQPQHF.

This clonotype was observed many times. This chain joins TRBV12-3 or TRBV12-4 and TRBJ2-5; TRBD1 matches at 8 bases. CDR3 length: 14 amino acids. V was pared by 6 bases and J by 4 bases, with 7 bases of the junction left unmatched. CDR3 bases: TGTGCCAGCAGCCGGACAGGGTTGGGAGAGACCCAGTACTTC. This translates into CASSRTGLGETQYF.

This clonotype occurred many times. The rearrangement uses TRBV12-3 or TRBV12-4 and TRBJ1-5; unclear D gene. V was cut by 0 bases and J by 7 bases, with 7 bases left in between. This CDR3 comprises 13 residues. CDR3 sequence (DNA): TGTGCCAGCAGTTTAGCGGGGTACCAGCCCCAGCATTTT. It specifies CASSLAGYQPQHF.

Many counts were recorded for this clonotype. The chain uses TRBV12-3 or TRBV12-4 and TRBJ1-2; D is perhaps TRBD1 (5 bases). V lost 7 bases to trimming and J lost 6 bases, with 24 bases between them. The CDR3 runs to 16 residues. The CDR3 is CASILGGIWVYDGYTF. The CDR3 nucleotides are TGTGCCAGCATCCTCGGGGGTATTTGGGTTTATGATGGCTACACCTTC.

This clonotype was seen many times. The CDR3 reads CASGLVPDRGQETQYF. Written as DNA, the CDR3 is TGTGCTAGTGGTTTGGTTCCGGACAGGGGTCAAGAGACCCAGTACTTC. V and J are TRBV12-5 and TRBJ2-5, with 9 bases aligning to TRBD1. This CDR3 spans 16 amino acids. The V segment lost 0 bases and the J segment 2 bases; nucleotides outside the gene matches: 4. Per the germline V gene, CDR1 is LGHNT and CDR2 is FRNRAP.

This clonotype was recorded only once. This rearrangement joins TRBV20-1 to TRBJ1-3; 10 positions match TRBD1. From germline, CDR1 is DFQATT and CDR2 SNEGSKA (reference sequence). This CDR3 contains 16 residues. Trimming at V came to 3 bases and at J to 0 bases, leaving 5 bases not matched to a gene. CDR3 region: CSASRTGGFSGNTIYF. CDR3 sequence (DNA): TGCAGTGCTAGCCGGACAGGGGGATTCTCTGGAAACACCATATATTTT.